The T cell receptor beta chain described here comes from a study of read filtering for tumor transcriptome and immune sequencing. Study-wide context: By R-ISS, stages I, II and III held roughly 8, 15 and 7 patients. Overall study findings and caveats: About four fifths of IR-seq clonotypes had a single read, yet these held approximately 3.7% of reads. The CD138-negative fraction was mixed bone marrow immune cells, not pure T cells.

This clonotype has a count of ten or more. Antigen specificity is unknown. Germline CDR1 SGHTA, CDR2 FQGNSA. The CDR3 spans 15 residues. J was trimmed by 0 bases and V by 6 bases; bases with no gene match: 5. Molecular barcoded adaptors covering alpha/delta and beta/gamma chains were used on roughly 400 ng RNA. TCRdb reprocessed the reads with MiXCR, giving one entry per CDR3 protein. The repertoire holds roughly 61,000 distinct CDR3 sequences, with 9% to 15% as singletons. Sampling of bone marrow took place during active disease in every patient. The sequenced sample consisted of a population of CD138-negative cells sorted from bone marrow. This clonotype was sampled from a donor aged 40 or older with multiple myeloma. This chain connects TRBV7-2 to TRBJ1-5; 7 nucleotides match TRBD1. DNA of the CDR3: TGTGCCAGCAGTATCGGACAGGCTAGCAATCAGCCCCAGCATTTT. It specifies CASSIGQASNQPQHF.